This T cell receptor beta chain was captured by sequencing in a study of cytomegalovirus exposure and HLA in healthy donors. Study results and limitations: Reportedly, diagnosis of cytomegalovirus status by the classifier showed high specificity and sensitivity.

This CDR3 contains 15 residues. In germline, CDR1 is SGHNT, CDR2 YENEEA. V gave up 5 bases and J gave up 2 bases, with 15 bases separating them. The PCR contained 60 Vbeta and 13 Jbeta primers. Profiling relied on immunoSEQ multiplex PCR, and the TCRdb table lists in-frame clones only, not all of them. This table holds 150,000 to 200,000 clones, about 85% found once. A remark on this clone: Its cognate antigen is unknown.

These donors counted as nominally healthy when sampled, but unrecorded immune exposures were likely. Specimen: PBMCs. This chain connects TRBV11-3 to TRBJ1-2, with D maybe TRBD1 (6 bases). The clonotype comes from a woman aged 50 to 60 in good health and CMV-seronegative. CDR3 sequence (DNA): TGTGCCAGCAGCCCCGGGGGGGGCAGCAACTATGGCTACACCTTC. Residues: CASSPGGGSNYGYTF.